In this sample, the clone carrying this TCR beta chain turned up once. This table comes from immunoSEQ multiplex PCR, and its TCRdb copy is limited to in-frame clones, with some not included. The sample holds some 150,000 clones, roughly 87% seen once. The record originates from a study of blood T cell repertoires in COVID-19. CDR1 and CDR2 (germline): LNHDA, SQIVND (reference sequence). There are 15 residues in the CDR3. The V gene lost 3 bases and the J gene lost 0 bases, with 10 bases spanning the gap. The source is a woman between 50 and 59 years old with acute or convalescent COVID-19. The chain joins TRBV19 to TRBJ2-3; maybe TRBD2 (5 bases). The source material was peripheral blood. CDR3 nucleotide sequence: TGTGCCAGTAGTATGAGGGCGGAAAGCACAGATACGCAGTATTTT. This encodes CASSMRAESTDTQYF.